Listed below are T cell receptor beta chains from one sample, sequenced in a study of shared clonotypes between healthy human individuals. Clones were read by immunoSEQ multiplex PCR, and TCRdb kept only the in-frame ones, dropping some. The table shows over 2 million clones, with roughly 95% occurring only once. Sequences were obtained from naive CD8+ T cells sorted from blood. The receptors were sampled from a man between 18 and 29 years old in good health. Each CDR3 is given with its conserved first and last residue. D genes are given only for firm matches. Rows give clone size only sometimes, using once, few, many, or a class for an expanded clone.

V	D	size	J	DNA	CDR3
TRBV27	TRBD2	NA	TRBJ2-3	TGTGCCAGCAGTTTTCTAGCGGGGGGGCCTTGGGATACGCAGTATTTT	CASSFLAGGPWDTQYF
TRBV28	TRBD1	once	TRBJ2-7	TGTGCCAGCGAGCAGGGGGCCACCTACGAGCAGTACTTC	CASEQGATYEQYF
TRBV5-6	TRBD2	NA	TRBJ2-7	TGTGCCAGCAGCCAGCGGGACCAGAGCTCCTACGAGCAGTACTTC	CASSQRDQSSYEQYF
TRBV2	TRBD2	NA	TRBJ2-2	TGTGCCAGCAGCCTTGGACTAGCGGGGGTGGATGCTGACGGGGAGCTGTTTTTT	CASSLGLAGVDADGELFF
TRBV27	NA	NA	TRBJ2-7	TGTGCCAGCAGGAAGGCCTACGAGCAGTACTTC	CASRKAYEQYF
TRBV4-1	TRBD1	NA	TRBJ2-2	TGCGCCAGCAGCCTAGAACAGGGGGCGTCGGACACCGGGGAGCTGTTTTTT	CASSLEQGASDTGELFF
TRBV5-1	TRBD1	NA	TRBJ1-2	TGCGCCAGCAGCCCGTCAACAGGGGCACATGGCTACACCTTC	CASSPSTGAHGYTF
TRBV11-2	NA	NA	TRBJ2-2	TGTGCCAGCGAAGACTTGTACACCGGGGAGCTGTTTTTT	CASEDLYTGELFF
TRBV27	NA	NA	TRBJ1-2	TGTGCCAGCAGTTTAGGCGGTCTTTATGGCTACACCTTC	CASSLGGLYGYTF
TRBV28	NA	NA	TRBJ2-1	TGTGCCAGCAGTGAGTACAATGAGCAGTTCTTC	CASSEYNEQFF
TRBV5-6	NA	NA	TRBJ2-1	TGTGCCAGCAGCTGGATACTAGCAAATGAGCAGTTCTTC	CASSWILANEQFF
TRBV18	NA	NA	TRBJ2-3	TGTGCCAGCTCACCACCGTCCCAGACTCTCACAGATACGCAGTATTTT	CASSPPSQTLTDTQYF
TRBV9	NA	NA	TRBJ1-1	TGTGCCAGCAGCAAACCCGTGGACGGTAGGAACACTGAAGCTTTCTTT	CASSKPVDGRNTEAFF
TRBV27	TRBD2	NA	TRBJ2-1	TGTGCCAGCAGTTTGGGGCTAGCGGGAGAAAATGAGCAGTTCTTC	CASSLGLAGENEQFF
TRBV11-2	NA	NA	TRBJ2-5	TGTGCCAGCAGCTTTCTGGGAGAGACCCAGTACTTC	CASSFLGETQYF
TRBV4-1	TRBD1	once	TRBJ2-3	TGCGCCAGCAGCCAGCCGGGACAGGGGGCAGTCGCGGATACGCAGTATTTT	CASSQPGQGAVADTQYF
TRBV4-1	TRBD2	NA	TRBJ2-1	TGCGCCAGCAGCCAAGGTGGGCGGGGGGGATACAATGAGCAGTTCTTC	CASSQGGRGGYNEQFF
TRBV13	TRBD1	NA	TRBJ1-1	TGTGCCAGCAGTTTCCCCCCTGGACAGGGTTACACTGAAGCTTTCTTT	CASSFPPGQGYTEAFF
TRBV4-2	TRBD2	NA	TRBJ2-5	TGTGCCAGCAGCCAGGGACTAGCGGGCGGTGAGACCCAGTACTTC	CASSQGLAGGETQYF
TRBV27	NA	NA	TRBJ2-7	TGTGCCAGCAGTCTAGGCTCCTTTGGTCTCTCGGGCGAGCAGTACTTC	CASSLGSFGLSGEQYF
TRBV7-6	TRBD2	once	TRBJ2-3	TGTGCCAGCAGCAAACTAGCGGGGGATGCAGATACGCAGTATTTT	CASSKLAGDADTQYF
TRBV30	NA	NA	TRBJ1-2	TGTGCCTGGGTGGACAGTTTTAACTATGGCTACACCTTC	CAWVDSFNYGYTF
TRBV7-5	NA	NA	TRBJ2-5	TGTGCCAGAAGCCCAGGGTTCAGGGGGGACCAAGAGACCCAGTACTTC	CARSPGFRGDQETQYF
TRBV7-6	TRBD1	once	TRBJ2-1	TGTGCCAGCAGCCTACTACTACCGGGACAGGGGAACGAGCAGTTCTTC	CASSLLLPGQGNEQFF
TRBV2	TRBD1	NA	TRBJ1-2	TGTGCCAGCAGTGGCTGGGACAGGTTTATGCATGGCTACACCTTC	CASSGWDRFMHGYTF
TRBV5-4	TRBD2	NA	TRBJ2-5	TGTGCCAGCGATCGGGGGGGGCAACAAGAGACCCAGTACTTC	CASDRGGQQETQYF
TRBV11-2	TRBD2	NA	TRBJ2-7	TGTGCCAGCAGCTTTAGCGGGTACGAGCAGTACTTC	CASSFSGYEQYF
TRBV4-3	TRBD2	NA	TRBJ2-3	TGCGCCAGCAGCCCGATAGCGGGAGATATAGATACGCAGTATTTT	CASSPIAGDIDTQYF
TRBV27	NA	NA	TRBJ1-4	TGTGCCAGCAGTTTAAGAGCCTCTAATGAAAAACTGTTTTTT	CASSLRASNEKLFF
TRBV5-1	TRBD2	NA	TRBJ2-3	TGCGCCAGCAGCTTGGGAGCGGGGTACACAGATACGCAGTATTTT	CASSLGAGYTDTQYF
TRBV6-6	NA	NA	TRBJ2-7	TGTGCCAGCAGTCTACAACAGGGTACCTACGAGCAGTACTTC	CASSLQQGTYEQYF
TRBV7-8	TRBD1	NA	TRBJ2-7	TGTGCCAGCAGCACGACCGGGACAGGGACCTACGAGCAGTACTTC	CASSTTGTGTYEQYF
TRBV10-3	NA	NA	TRBJ1-4	TGTGCCATCAGTGAGTCGGACACCTACCATGCAACTAATGAAAAACTGTTTTTT	CAISESDTYHATNEKLFF
TRBV19	NA	NA	TRBJ2-7	TGTGCCAGTAGCACGACGAGTGGGAGTGAGCAGTACTTC	CASSTTSGSEQYF
TRBV6-5	TRBD2	NA	TRBJ2-1	TGTGCCAGCAGGGTACTAGCGGGAACATACAATGAGCAGTTCTTC	CASRVLAGTYNEQFF
TRBV11-2	NA	few	TRBJ2-7	TGTGCCAGCACGCTGTACGGCAGCTCCTACGAGCAGTACTTC	CASTLYGSSYEQYF
TRBV27	TRBD2	once	TRBJ2-7	TGTGCCTCCAGGGTAGCGGGAGGGTCCTACGAGCAGTACTTC	CASRVAGGSYEQYF
TRBV5-8	NA	once	TRBJ2-3	TGTGCCAGCAGGGCCCCGGGACATTTGTTTTCAGATACGCAGTATTTT	CASRAPGHLFSDTQYF
TRBV6-1	NA	NA	TRBJ2-1	TGTGAAAGAAATGAGCAGTTCTTC	CERNEQFF
TRBV7-9	NA	NA	TRBJ2-7	TGTGCCAGCAGCCTAGGGGAAGCCTACGAGCAGTACTTC	CASSLGEAYEQYF
TRBV27	NA	NA	TRBJ2-7	TGTGCCAGCAGTTTCACTGCCTCCTCCTACGAGCAGTACTTC	CASSFTASSYEQYF
TRBV27	TRBD2	NA	TRBJ2-4	TGTGCCAGTGCCTCCGGGACTAGCGCCACAGTAAACATTCAGTACTTC	CASASGTSATVNIQYF
TRBV5-1	TRBD1	NA	TRBJ1-3	TGCGCCAGCAGCATAGCCGGGACAGGGTCCGGAAACACCATATATTTT	CASSIAGTGSGNTIYF
TRBV6-6	NA	NA	TRBJ1-1	TGTGCCAGCAGTTCCTTTGGTGGCACTGAAGCTTTCTTT	CASSSFGGTEAFF
TRBV27	NA	NA	TRBJ2-6	TGTGCCAGCAGCCCGACTGGGGCCAACGTCCTGACTTTC	CASSPTGANVLTF
TRBV7-9	NA	once	TRBJ1-4	TGTGCCAGCAGCCCCGGGGCAGCTTCTAATGAAAAACTGTTTTTT	CASSPGAASNEKLFF
TRBV4-1	NA	few	TRBJ2-7	TGCGCCAGCAGCCAAGTTGAGGGGTCCCTCTACGAGCAGTACTTC	CASSQVEGSLYEQYF
TRBV27	NA	NA	TRBJ2-7	TGTGCCAGCAGTTTAGGGGGGGCAAGCGTTACGGGCGAGCAGTACTTC	CASSLGGASVTGEQYF
TRBV6-5	NA	NA	TRBJ2-7	TGTGCCAGCAGTTACCAGGGGACTGGCGAGCAGTACTTC	CASSYQGTGEQYF
TRBV18	TRBD2	NA	TRBJ2-5	TGTGCCAGCTCACCACTTCCGGGACTAGCGGGAGATCAGTCGACCCAGTACTTC	CASSPLPGLAGDQSTQYF
TRBV5-6	NA	NA	TRBJ2-2	TGTGCCAGCAGCTTGGGACTAGCCGGGGAGCTGTTTTTT	CASSLGLAGELFF
TRBV28	NA	once	TRBJ1-5	TGTGCCAGCAGTTTACTAGGTCATAGCAATCAGCCCCAGCATTTT	CASSLLGHSNQPQHF
TRBV7-2	NA	NA	TRBJ1-2	TGTGCCAGCAGCTTAGCCCCAGGACTCTATGGCTACACCTTC	CASSLAPGLYGYTF
TRBV28	NA	NA	TRBJ2-2	TGTGCCAGCAGTCCGGTCCGACTGAACACCGGGGAGCTGTTTTTT	CASSPVRLNTGELFF
TRBV4-1	NA	NA	TRBJ2-4	TGCGCCAGCAGCAATACACAAGGGGACATTCAGTACTTC	CASSNTQGDIQYF
TRBV27	NA	NA	TRBJ1-1	TGTGCCAGCAGCCTAGCGGGGGGCACTGAAGCTTTCTTT	CASSLAGGTEAFF
TRBV30	TRBD2	NA	TRBJ2-3	TGTGCCTGGTGGCCACTAGCGGGTAGCACAGATACGCAGTATTTT	CAWWPLAGSTDTQYF
TRBV5-6	NA	NA	TRBJ1-4	TGTGCCAGCAGCTTGGGGGGCGGAGGTTTGGGCGAAAAACTGTTTTTT	CASSLGGGGLGEKLFF
TRBV9	TRBD1	NA	TRBJ2-5	TGTGCCAGCAGCGTAGATGGGACAGATCAAGAGACCCAGTACTTC	CASSVDGTDQETQYF
TRBV2	NA	NA	TRBJ1-4	TGTGCCAGCGCTAGTCTAAAGGGGGGCGGAACTAATGAAAAACTGTTTTTT	CASASLKGGGTNEKLFF